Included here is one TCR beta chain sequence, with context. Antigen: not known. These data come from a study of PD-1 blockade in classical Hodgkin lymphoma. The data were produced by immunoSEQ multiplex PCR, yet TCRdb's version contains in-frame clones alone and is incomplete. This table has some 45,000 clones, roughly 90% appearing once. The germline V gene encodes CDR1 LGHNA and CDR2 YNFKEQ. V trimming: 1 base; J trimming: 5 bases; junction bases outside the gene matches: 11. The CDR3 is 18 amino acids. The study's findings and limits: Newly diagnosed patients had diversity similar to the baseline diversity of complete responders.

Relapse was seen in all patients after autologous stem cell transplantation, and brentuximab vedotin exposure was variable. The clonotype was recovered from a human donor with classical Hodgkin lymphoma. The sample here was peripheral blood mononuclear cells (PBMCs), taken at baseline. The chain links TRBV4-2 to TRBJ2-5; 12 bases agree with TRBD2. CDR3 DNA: TGTGCCAGCAGCCAAGTGCTAGCGGGAGGGCCCTCGTATGAGACCCAGTACTTC. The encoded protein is CASSQVLAGGPSYETQYF.